One sample yielded the 18 T cell receptor beta chains listed below, sequenced in a study of T cell responses to AZD1222 COVID-19 vaccine. The table came from immunoSEQ multiplex PCR; TCRdb's copy has only in-frame clones and leaves some out. This sample has roughly 72,000 clones; around 85% occur once, and the top ten carry just over 20%. The input for sequencing was peripheral blood, taken on day 0 of AZD1222 vaccination. These receptors all come from an adult in good health.

V and J are TRBV19 and TRBJ2-7; TRBD1 agrees at 9 bases. V lost 7 bases and J lost 0; bases outside the gene matches: 7. Germline V gene data show CDR1 as LNHDA and CDR2 as SQIVND (reference sequence). The CDR3 extends over 15 amino acids. In DNA, the CDR3 is TGTGCCAGTACCTCCGGGACAGGGAACTCCTACGAGCAGTACTTC. It is translated as CASTSGTGNSYEQYF.

V usage is TRBV6-5 and J usage is TRBJ1-5; weak D call: TRBD1 (5 bases). The CDR3 consists of 15 residues. The ends were cut back, 6 bases at V and 0 bases at J, with 12 bases in the middle. Looked up from germline, CDR1 is MNHEY and CDR2 is SVGAGI. This chain's CDR3 is CASRMGRYSNQPQHF. As DNA, the CDR3 is TGTGCCAGCAGGATGGGACGCTATAGCAATCAGCCCCAGCATTTT.

The chain uses TRBV19 and TRBJ2-1, with 10 bases identical to TRBD2. Losses at the gene ends were 8 bases for V and 7 bases for J; bases not matched to a gene: 8. The germline gives CDR1 LNHDA, CDR2 SQIVND (reference sequence). The CDR3 has 14 residues. CDR3 in amino acids: CASAAGTSVNEQFF. As DNA, the CDR3 is TGTGCCAGTGCAGCCGGGACTAGCGTAAATGAGCAGTTCTTC.

This chain joins TRBV18 and TRBJ1-6, with TRBD1 matching over 7 bases. V shed 4 bases, J shed 10 bases, and the junction held 10 bases outside the gene matches. The V gene's germline CDR1 is KGHSH and CDR2 LQKENI. The CDR3 runs to 15 residues. The CDR3, as DNA: TGTGCCAGCTCACGACTACAGGGGTCTGGGTCACCCCTCCACTTT. As protein: CASSRLQGSGSPLHF.

CDR3 region: CASTGAGQGYNEQFF. The CDR3 nucleotides are TGTGCCAGCACTGGGGCGGGACAGGGCTACAATGAGCAGTTCTTC. V and J are TRBV27 and TRBJ2-1; 9 bases agree with TRBD1. V lost 7 bases and J lost 3; bases outside the gene matches: 7. Per germline, CDR1 MNHEY and CDR2 SMNVEV (reference sequence). The CDR3 sequence is 15 residues long.

V and J are TRBV29-1 and TRBJ2-3; weak D call: TRBD2 (5 bases). The CDR3 consists of 10 residues. Germline CDR1 reads SQVTM; CDR2 reads ANQGSEA. V dropped 7 bases and J dropped 7 bases, with 9 bases sitting between them. For the CDR3, the DNA is TGCAGCGCAGCGGATTATACGCAGTATTTT. As protein: CSAADYTQYF.

Here the CDR3 reads CSVDATEAFF. As DNA, the CDR3 is TGCAGCGTTGATGCCACTGAAGCTTTCTTT. The chain carries TRBV29-1 and TRBJ1-1; D gene uncertain. Germline CDR1 SQVTM, CDR2 ANQGSEA. Trimming stripped 3 bases from V and 4 bases from J, with 3 bases between. The CDR3 covers 10 residues.

The gene calls are TRBV3-1 (or the pseudogene TRBV3-2) and TRBJ1-2, with D maybe TRBD1 (6 bases). Looked up from germline, CDR1 is LGHDT and CDR2 is YNNKEL (reference sequence). V lost 3 bases and J 4 bases, leaving 12 bases between the germline ends. The CDR3 totals 14 residues. CDR3 sequence: CASSHSDRSYGYTF. In DNA form, the CDR3 reads TGTGCCAGCAGCCACTCCGACAGGAGCTATGGCTACACCTTC.

The chain combines TRBV7-3 with TRBJ2-2, with a possible D match to TRBD1 (6 bases). This CDR3 is built from 15 residues. Deletions cut 5 bases from V and 6 bases from J, with 16 bases between. CDR1 SGHTA and CDR2 FQGTGA come from the germline V gene. CDR3 sequence reads: CASSPDSLRSGELFF. As DNA, the CDR3 is TGTGCCAGCAGCCCGGACAGTTTAAGGTCCGGGGAGCTGTTTTTT.

The chain employs TRBV19 and TRBJ2-1; D not resolved. V dropped 7 bases and J dropped 5 bases, with 9 bases sitting between them. Germline V gene sequence: CDR1 LNHDA, CDR2 SQIVND (reference sequence). This CDR3 is 12 amino acids long. The CDR3 is CASKMNNNEQFF. CDR3 bases: TGTGCCAGTAAAATGAATAACAATGAGCAGTTCTTC.

The count of this clone is one. The chain carries TRBV27 and TRBJ1-1, with TRBD1 as a possible D gene (5 bases). The V gene's germline CDR1 is MNHEY and CDR2 SMNVEV (reference sequence). Between the trimmed V and J ends, which lost 6 bases and 5 bases, there was a span of 19 bases. The CDR3 is 15 amino acids. This CDR3 is CASRVGGARRTEAFF. In DNA, the CDR3 is TGTGCCAGCAGAGTCGGAGGGGCACGGCGGACTGAAGCTTTCTTT.

This chain connects TRBV5-6 to TRBJ1-6; D gene uncertain. V gave up 2 bases and J gave up 5 bases, with 11 bases separating them. The germline CDR1 and CDR2 sequences are SGHDT and YYEEEE. The CDR3 runs 15 residues. The CDR3 here is CASSFTGNHNSPLHF. DNA of the CDR3: TGTGCCAGCAGCTTTACGGGGAACCATAATTCACCCCTCCACTTT.

The rearrangement uses TRBV14 and TRBJ2-1, with D maybe TRBD1 (5 bases). CDR3 length: 12 amino acids. The germline gives CDR1 SGHDN, CDR2 FVKESK. Deletions cut 4 bases from V and 9 bases from J, with 10 bases between. The CDR3 here is CASSPQGGEQFF. The CDR3 nucleotides are TGTGCCAGCAGCCCCCAGGGCGGTGAGCAGTTCTTC.

This chain joins TRBV7-9 and TRBJ2-1; 7 nucleotides line up with TRBD1. V dropped 3 bases and J dropped 8; count of bases not matched to a gene: 7. Germline loops: CDR1 SEHNR, CDR2 FQNEAQ (reference sequence). CDR3 length: 14 residues. The CDR3 nucleotides are TGTGCCAGCAGCTTGGGGGACAGTTCCCATGAGCAGTTCTTC. The encoded protein is CASSLGDSSHEQFF. Supplemented by reference TRBV7-9 and TRBJ2-1, the full variable domain reads DTGVSQNPRHKITKRGQNVTFRCDPISEHNRLYWYRQTLGQGPEFLTYFQNEAQLEKSRLLSDRFSAERPKGSFSTLEIQRTEQGDSAMYLCASSLGDSSHEQFFGPGTRLTVL.

The table lists this clone with a count of one. This chain connects TRBV12-5 to TRBJ2-1; the D is unclear. The V end was cut by 5 bases, the J end by 3 bases, with 8 bases between. Germline V gene lookup returns CDR1 LGHNT and CDR2 FRNRAP. This CDR3 spans 13 amino acids. CDR3 region: CASGLRGYNEQFF. Here the CDR3 DNA reads TGTGCTAGTGGTCTCCGCGGCTACAATGAGCAGTTCTTC.

The V call is TRBV6-5, the J call TRBJ2-7; possible D gene TRBD1, 6 bases. V lost 5 bases and J lost 3, with 14 bases in between. This CDR3 spans 14 amino acids. Germline CDR1 and CDR2: MNHEY and SVGAGI. CDR3 residues: CASSRTDQNYEQYF. The CDR3 coding sequence is TGTGCCAGCAGTAGGACAGACCAAAACTACGAGCAGTACTTC.

The chain carries TRBV29-1 and TRBJ1-1, with D unresolved. The ends were cut back, 6 bases at V and 3 bases at J, with 8 bases in the middle. Germline V gene lookup returns CDR1 SQVTM and CDR2 ANQGSEA. This CDR3 spans 11 amino acids. CDR3 sequence: CSVPFYTEAFF. The CDR3 DNA reads TGCAGCGTACCATTTTACACTGAAGCTTTCTTT.

This CDR3 is CASSPGSGGYEQYF. CDR3 coding DNA: TGTGCCAGCAGCCCTGGGTCAGGAGGCTACGAGCAGTACTTC. This chain connects TRBV5-4 to TRBJ2-7; D is perhaps TRBD2 (5 bases). This CDR3 comprises 14 residues. Germline V CDR1 and CDR2: SGHNT, YYREEE (reference sequence). V was shortened by 4 bases and J by 3 bases, with 14 bases between the two germline ends.